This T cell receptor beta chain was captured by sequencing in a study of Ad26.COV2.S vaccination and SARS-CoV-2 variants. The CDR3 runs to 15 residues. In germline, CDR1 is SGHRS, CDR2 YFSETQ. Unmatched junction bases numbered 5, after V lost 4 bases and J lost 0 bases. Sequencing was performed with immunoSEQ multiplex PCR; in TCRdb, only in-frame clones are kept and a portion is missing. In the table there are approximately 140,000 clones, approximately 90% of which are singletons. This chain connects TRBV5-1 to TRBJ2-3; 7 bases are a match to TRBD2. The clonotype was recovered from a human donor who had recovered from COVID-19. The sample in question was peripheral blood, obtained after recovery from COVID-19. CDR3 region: CASSGSGTSTDTQYF. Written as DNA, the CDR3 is TGCGCCAGCAGCGGAAGCGGGACTAGCACAGATACGCAGTATTTT.